One and the same sample provided the 29 T cell receptor beta chains below, sequenced in a study of T cell changes during pregnancy in multiple sclerosis. Produced via immunoSEQ multiplex PCR; TCRdb's table is partial and in-frame only. The profile shows about 14,000 clones, around 90% of them singletons. Here the sequenced sample was CD8+ T cells from peripheral blood mononuclear cells, taken after pregnancy. The receptors derive from a female donor in good health, enrolled as a control in a pregnancy study.

The V call is TRBV9, the J call TRBJ1-2; maybe TRBD1 (6 bases). The ends were cut back, 4 bases at V and 8 bases at J, with 24 bases in the middle. CDR3 length equals 16 residues. CDR1 is SGDLS and CDR2 is YYNGEE in the germline V gene. The CDR3 sequence is CASSPPIPRGEEGYTF. DNA of the CDR3: TGTGCCAGCAGCCCTCCTATACCCAGGGGCGAGGAGGGCTACACCTTC.

The V and J genes are TRBV28 and TRBJ2-5, with a tentative D call TRBD2 (5 bases). Germline V gene sequence: CDR1 MDHEN, CDR2 SYDVKM. The CDR3 totals 14 residues. Trimming left V 3 bases short and J 7 bases short, with 15 bases between. The CDR3 region is CASSFAGGVLTQYF. In nucleotides, the CDR3 is TGTGCCAGCAGTTTTGCGGGTGGAGTTTTGACCCAGTACTTC.

The J gene is TRBJ1-2, the V gene TRBV4-1; 7 bases map to TRBD1. The germline V gene encodes CDR1 MGHRA and CDR2 YSYEKL. The CDR3 has 13 residues. The V gene end was trimmed by 1 base and the J gene end by 6 bases; junction bases not matched to a gene: 2. The CDR3, as DNA: TGCGCCAGCAGCCAAGGTGACAGGGATGGCTACACCTTC. Its protein product is CASSQGDRDGYTF.

This clone was detected only once. The chain combines TRBV7-8 with TRBJ2-1, with 10 bases identical to TRBD2. With V trimmed by 3 bases and J by 12 bases, 11 bases remained unmatched. CDR1 and CDR2 (germline): SGHVS, FQNEAQ. This CDR3 has 15 residues. DNA of the CDR3: TGTGCCAGCAGCTTTGAAGCGGGAGGGGTTCGGGGGCAGTTCTTC. Its translation is CASSFEAGGVRGQFF.

The chain employs TRBV4-3 and TRBJ1-1; D not certain. V was cut by 0 bases and J by 5 bases, with 10 bases left in between. The CDR3 contains 14 residues. The germline V gene has CDR1 LGHNA and CDR2 YSLEER. The CDR3 coding sequence is TGCGCCAGCAGCCAAGAGGAAGTCGGGACTGAAGCTTTCTTT. It specifies CASSQEEVGTEAFF.

The gene calls are TRBV19 and TRBJ2-1, with D unresolved. V shed 5 bases and J shed 0 bases, with 5 bases lying between them. The CDR3 has 13 amino acids. Germline CDR1 and CDR2: LNHDA and SQIVND (reference sequence). CDR3 amino acids: CASSPSSYNEQFF. The DNA of the CDR3 is TGTGCCAGTAGTCCGAGCTCCTACAATGAGCAGTTCTTC. The full variable domain, with the rest looked up from reference TRBV19 and TRBJ2-1, is DGGITQSPKYLFRKEGQNVTLSCEQNLNHDAMYWYRQDPGQGLRLIYYSQIVNDFQKGDIAEGYSVSREKKESFPLTVTSAQKNPTAFYLCASSPSSYNEQFFGPGTRLTVL.

This chain joins TRBV27 and TRBJ1-6; D uncertain. Looked up from germline, CDR1 is MNHEY and CDR2 is SMNVEV (reference sequence). Trimming cost V 5 bases and J 7 bases, with 6 bases left between them. The CDR3 runs to 12 residues. The CDR3: CASSAENSPLHF. In DNA, the CDR3 is TGTGCCAGCAGTGCCGAGAATTCACCCCTCCACTTT.

In this sample, this clone is medium-sized. Other DNA variants within this sample encode the same CDR3. This chain links TRBV27 with TRBJ1-2; unclear D gene. V shed 0 bases and J shed 5 bases, with 13 bases lying between them. CDR3 size: 15 residues. Germline CDR1 reads MNHEY; CDR2 reads SMNVEV (reference sequence). The CDR3: CASSLSTGSLYGYTF. The CDR3 DNA sequence: TGTGCCAGCAGTTTATCTACCGGGAGCCTTTATGGCTACACCTTC.

J is TRBJ1-4 and V is TRBV6-5; no reliable D call. The CDR3 consists of 13 residues. Per germline, CDR1 MNHEY and CDR2 SVGAGI. Trimming took 2 bases from V and 7 from J, leaving 8 bases between them. The CDR3 nucleotides read TGTGCCAGCAGTTACAGGGAGGGTGAAAAACTGTTTTTT. Its protein product is CASSYREGEKLFF.

V usage is TRBV27 and J usage is TRBJ1-5; 8 bases fit TRBD1. Germline CDR1 and CDR2: MNHEY and SMNVEV (reference sequence). The CDR3 contains 14 residues. V shed 3 bases and J 5 bases; nucleotides not matched to a gene: 3. CDR3 nucleotide sequence: TGTGCCAGCAGTTTCGGGACAGGAGATCAGCCCCAGCATTTT. Translating it yields CASSFGTGDQPQHF.

The CDR3 loop is CASSQDWSGPNTEAFF. DNA for the CDR3: TGCGCCAGCAGCCAAGATTGGTCAGGGCCGAACACTGAAGCTTTCTTT. This chain connects TRBV4-3 to TRBJ1-1; maybe TRBD1 (5 bases). Trimming left V 0 bases short and J 1 base short, with 12 bases between. Germline-derived CDR1 and CDR2 are LGHNA and YSLEER. The length of the CDR3 is 16 residues.

The chain is built from TRBV19 and TRBJ2-3; 14 positions match TRBD2. The CDR3 totals 17 residues. Per germline, CDR1 LNHDA and CDR2 SQIVND (reference sequence). With V trimmed by 1 base and J by 2 bases, 2 bases remained unmatched. The CDR3 reads CASSIGLAGGYTDTQYF. CDR3 bases: TGTGCCAGTAGTATAGGACTAGCGGGGGGGTACACAGATACGCAGTATTTT.

V usage is TRBV7-2 and J usage is TRBJ1-3, with a weak D call TRBD1 (6 bases). This CDR3 spans 14 amino acids. Trimming removed 2 bases from V and 13 bases from J, with 18 bases in between. The V gene's germline CDR1 is SGHTA and CDR2 FQGNSA. CDR3 in amino acids: CASSLIPTGNSIYF. The CDR3 DNA reads as TGTGCCAGCAGCTTAATCCCAACAGGGAACTCTATATATTTT.

This clone was detected only once. The chain has TRBV28 and TRBJ1-5; a possible D gene is TRBD1 (5 bases). The CDR3 totals 15 residues. The germline CDR1 and CDR2 sequences are MDHEN and SYDVKM. V was clipped by 2 bases and J by 3 bases, with 11 bases between them. The CDR3 sequence: CASSLGGGDNQPQHF. The CDR3, as DNA: TGTGCCAGCAGTTTAGGGGGAGGTGACAATCAGCCCCAGCATTTT.

The chain has TRBV6-1 and TRBJ2-2, with TRBD2 identical over 7 bases. Germline V gene data show CDR1 as MNHNS and CDR2 as SASEGT. The CDR3 consists of 15 residues. With V trimmed by 8 bases and J by 5 bases, 11 bases remained unmatched. CDR3 sequence: CASQSKGEGTGELFF. CDR3 in DNA: TGTGCCAGCCAAAGTAAAGGGGAGGGAACCGGGGAGCTGTTTTTT.

V is TRBV4-1 and J is TRBJ2-6, with 7 positions matching TRBD2. CDR1 is MGHRA, CDR2 YSYEKL, per germline. The CDR3 extends over 16 amino acids. J gave up 4 bases and V 1 base, and 4 bases lay outside the gene matches. The CDR3 loop is CASSQVRGEGANVLTF. In DNA, the CDR3 is TGCGCCAGCAGCCAAGTCCGGGGGGAAGGGGCCAACGTCCTGACTTTC.

A word on this clone: The junction shows a germline mismatch at one end, possibly a read error. The chain joins TRBV7-6 to TRBJ1-1; no definite D call. In germline, CDR1 is SGHVS, CDR2 FNYEAQ. CDR3 length: 16 amino acids. CDR3 residues: CASSLASRRGNTEAFF. CDR3 nucleotide sequence: TGTGCCAGCAGCCTAGCCTCCCGGCGGGGAAACACTGAAGCTTTCTTT. The full variable domain, completed using reference TRBV7-6 and TRBJ1-1, is GAGVSQSPRYKVTKRGQDVALRCDPISGHVSLYWYRQALGQGPEFLTYFNYEAQQDKSGLPNDRFSAERPEGSISTLTIQRTEQRDSAMYRCASSLASRRGNTEAFFGQGTRLTVV.

This clone was counted once. This sequence joins TRBV28 and TRBJ2-7; weak D call: TRBD1 (6 bases). The germline gives CDR1 MDHEN, CDR2 SYDVKM. The CDR3 has 14 residues. V was clipped by 4 bases and J by 4 bases, with 14 bases between them. The CDR3 loop is CASSYLTGRYEQYF. Written as DNA, the CDR3 is TGTGCCAGCAGTTATCTGACAGGCAGATACGAGCAGTACTTC.

V and J are TRBV14 and TRBJ2-1; 9 bases map to TRBD2. This CDR3 spans 15 amino acids. Looked up from germline, CDR1 is SGHDN and CDR2 is FVKESK. V trimming: 4 bases; J trimming: 5 bases; junction bases outside the gene matches: 6. This chain's CDR3 is CASSPGTSIDNEQFF. CDR3 DNA sequence: TGTGCCAGCAGCCCCGGGACTAGCATCGACAATGAGCAGTTCTTC.

The chain links TRBV28 to TRBJ2-7, with 8 positions matching TRBD1. The ends lost 3 bases at V and 2 bases at J; junction bases unmatched: 3. Per germline, CDR1 MDHEN and CDR2 SYDVKM. This CDR3 has 14 amino acids. CDR3: CASSLTGAAYEQYF. In DNA, the CDR3 is TGTGCCAGCAGTTTGACAGGGGCAGCCTACGAGCAGTACTTC.

The genes are TRBV27 and TRBJ2-7, with TRBD2 matching over 7 bases. CDR1 is MNHEY, CDR2 SMNVEV, per germline (reference sequence). With 9 bases clipped from V and 2 bases from J, the junction kept 10 bases outside the gene matches. This CDR3 has 14 amino acids. The CDR3: CASGERGPTYEQYF. The CDR3 bases are TGTGCCAGTGGAGAGCGGGGTCCCACCTACGAGCAGTACTTC.

This chain connects TRBV2 to TRBJ2-7; 14 bases are a match to TRBD2. The CDR3 extends over 17 amino acids. The V and J ends lost 7 bases and 1 base, in that order; junction bases with no gene match: 9. CDR1 SNHLY and CDR2 FYNNEI come from the germline V gene. CDR3 coding DNA: TGTGCCAGCATCAAAGGACTAGCGGGGGGTAAATCCTACGAGCAGTACTTC. Amino acids: CASIKGLAGGKSYEQYF.

The V and J genes are TRBV7-9 and TRBJ2-1; possible D gene TRBD2, 6 bases. This CDR3 is 14 amino acids long. V was trimmed by 5 bases and J by 8 bases, leaving 16 bases between them. CDR1 and CDR2 from the germline V gene are SEHNR and FQNEAQ (reference sequence). CDR3 sequence: CASSATRVFDEQFF. In DNA, the CDR3 is TGTGCCAGCAGCGCGACTAGAGTCTTCGATGAGCAGTTCTTC.

The chain has TRBV18 and TRBJ2-7; 10 bases line up with TRBD1. Germline V gene sequence: CDR1 KGHSH, CDR2 LQKENI. V gave up 3 bases and J gave up 3 bases; unmatched junction bases: 5. The CDR3 extends over 15 amino acids. The CDR3 DNA reads TGTGCCAGCTCACCTCGGGACAGGGGAAACTACGAGCAGTACTTC. It translates to CASSPRDRGNYEQYF.

Turning to this clone: Sequence at one end of the junction differs from germline and may be a read error. The V and J genes are TRBV19 and TRBJ2-1; TRBD2 matches at 8 bases. Per the germline V gene, CDR1 is LNHDA and CDR2 is SQIVND (reference sequence). This CDR3 is built from 16 residues. In DNA, the CDR3 is TGTACCAGTAGAGATCTCTTAGCGGGGATCTACAATGAGCAGTTCTTC. As protein: CTSRDLLAGIYNEQFF.

The J gene is TRBJ1-1, the V gene TRBV19; D ambiguous. The length of the CDR3 is 16 residues. Germline CDR1 is LNHDA and CDR2 is SQIVND (reference sequence). V gave up 10 bases and J gave up 5 bases, with 26 bases separating them. CDR3 bases: TGTGCCACCATAGACCCTCTTAGGGCGCGGGGTACTGAAGCTTTCTTT. It translates to CATIDPLRARGTEAFF.

The V call is TRBV6-5, the J call TRBJ1-2; 10 bases line up with TRBD1. The CDR3 is 13 amino acids. Germline CDR1 MNHEY, CDR2 SVGAGI. With V trimmed by 8 bases and J by 6 bases, 6 bases remained unmatched. The CDR3 DNA sequence: TGTGCCAGCGGTGTGGGACAGGGGCATGGCTACACCTTC. Encoded protein: CASGVGQGHGYTF.

The chain uses TRBV6-1 and TRBJ2-1; 7 nucleotides match TRBD1. This CDR3 region has 13 residues. V dropped 9 bases and J dropped 5; count of bases not matched to a gene: 7. CDR1 and CDR2 (germline): MNHNS, SASEGT. The CDR3 DNA is TGTGCCAGTGGGTGGGACAGTCACAATGAGCAGTTCTTC. Amino acid sequence: CASGWDSHNEQFF.

J is TRBJ1-1 and V is TRBV29-1, with 7 bases aligning to TRBD1. The trim removed 5 bases at V and 0 bases at J, leaving 6 bases unmatched. The CDR3 loop spans 14 amino acids. CDR1 and CDR2 from the germline V gene are SQVTM and ANQGSEA. The CDR3 is CSVLGGGMNTEAFF. The CDR3 DNA reads TGCAGCGTTCTAGGGGGCGGTATGAACACTGAAGCTTTCTTT.